These 25 T cell receptor beta chains originate from one sample sequenced in a study of blood T cell repertoires in COVID-19. The assay was immunoSEQ multiplex PCR, and TCRdb's table has in-frame clones only and misses some. The table records around 160,000 clones, about four fifths of them present only once. The sample was peripheral blood. These receptors were obtained from a human donor with acute or convalescent COVID-19. The donor label of this sample is uncertain.

The table lists this clone with a count of one. The chain combines TRBV5-6 with TRBJ1-2, with 8 positions matching TRBD1. The CDR3 is 16 residues long. The V gene end was trimmed by 1 base and the J gene end by 3 bases; junction bases not matched to a gene: 8. Per germline, CDR1 SGHDT and CDR2 YYEEEE. The CDR3 nucleotides are TGTGCCAGCAGCTTGCAGGGGGCAGGGAAAGACTATGGCTACACCTTC. Translated: CASSLQGAGKDYGYTF.

CDR3: CASSDRVGYTF. CDR3 coding DNA: TGTGCCAGCAGTGACAGGGTCGGCTACACCTTC. The gene calls are TRBV12-3 or TRBV12-4 and TRBJ1-2; 7 bases line up with TRBD1. J was trimmed by 8 bases and V by 5 bases; bases with no gene match: 2. The CDR3 sequence is 11 residues long.

The chain is built from TRBV21-1 and TRBJ2-7; the table's D gene call, TRBD1, was not cross checked with the DNA. TRBV21-1 is a pseudogene segment. The CDR3 runs to 13 residues. The CDR3 region is CAGPRGTTYEQYF. Written as DNA, the CDR3 is TGTGCCGGCCCCAGGGGCACTACCTACGAGCAGTACTTC.

The rearrangement links TRBV5-6 to TRBJ1-1, with D perhaps TRBD1 (5 bases). The germline V gene encodes CDR1 SGHDT and CDR2 YYEEEE. This CDR3 contains 14 residues. V lost 6 bases and J lost 6, with 18 bases in between. The CDR3 coding sequence is TGTGCCAGCAACCCATTTTTGGGGGGGGCTGAAGCTTTCTTT. Translating it yields CASNPFLGGAEAFF.

The chain combines TRBV10-3 with TRBJ1-2; 7 bases align to TRBD1. CDR1 ENHRY and CDR2 SYGVKD come from the germline V gene. V gave up 2 bases and J gave up 8 bases; unmatched junction bases: 2. This CDR3 spans 12 amino acids. The CDR3 bases are TGTGCCATCAGTGAGACAGGGGAAGGCTACACCTTC. Protein: CAISETGEGYTF.

The J gene is TRBJ2-7, the V gene TRBV5-1, with 9 bases fitting TRBD2. The CDR3 sequence is 16 residues long. V was pared by 4 bases and J by 2 bases, with 10 bases of the junction left unmatched. The germline V gene encodes CDR1 SGHRS and CDR2 YFSETQ. In nucleotides, the CDR3 is TGCGCCAGCAGCCCACGAGCCTCTAGCGGGGCCTACGAGCAGTACTTC. This gives the protein CASSPRASSGAYEQYF.

The chain employs TRBV5-5 and TRBJ2-1, with TRBD2 matching 11 bases. Unmatched junction bases numbered 7, after V lost 4 bases and J lost 4 bases. CDR3 length equals 16 residues. The germline CDR1 and CDR2 sequences are SGHKS and YYEKEE (reference sequence). The CDR3: CASSPSGTSGYNEQFF. For the CDR3, the DNA is TGTGCCAGCAGCCCCTCCGGGACTAGCGGTTACAATGAGCAGTTCTTC.

In its sample, this clone was seen once. This chain links TRBV6-1 with TRBJ1-1; TRBD1 matches at 7 bases. J was trimmed by 7 bases and V by 2 bases; bases with no gene match: 4. This CDR3 has 13 amino acids. The germline CDR1 and CDR2 sequences are MNHNS and SASEGT. The CDR3 region has the DNA TGTGCCAGCAGTGAAACAGGGGTTTTTGAAGCTTTCTTT. Encoded protein: CASSETGVFEAFF.

This clone came up once. The rearrangement joins TRBV15 to TRBJ2-5; D call uncertain. The CDR3 has 15 amino acids. CDR1 and CDR2 (germline): LNHNV, YYDKDF (reference sequence). Between the trimmed V and J ends, which lost 4 bases and 0 bases, there was a span of 12 bases. The CDR3 reads CATSKLSLDQETQYF. CDR3 nucleotide sequence: TGTGCCACCAGCAAGCTCTCTCTGGACCAAGAGACCCAGTACTTC.

This clone was counted between two and nine times. The chain carries TRBV7-9 and TRBJ1-6; D remains unclear. The germline gives CDR1 SEHNR, CDR2 FQNEAQ (reference sequence). The CDR3 has 13 amino acids. Trimming left V 4 bases short and J 10 bases short, with 11 bases between. CDR3 amino acids: CASSSGLLSPLHF. The CDR3 DNA reads TGTGCCAGCAGCTCCGGACTCCTCTCACCCCTCCACTTT.

The chain recombines TRBV12-5 with TRBJ1-1, with no clear D. The germline V gene encodes CDR1 LGHNT and CDR2 FRNRAP. Trimming removed 3 bases from V and 0 bases from J, with 14 bases in between. The CDR3 is made up of 16 amino acids. The DNA of the CDR3 is TGTGCTAGTGGTTTAGGGAGACCCTTCATGAACACTGAAGCTTTCTTT. It translates to CASGLGRPFMNTEAFF.

J is TRBJ2-7 and V is TRBV3-1 (or the pseudogene TRBV3-2), with 13 bases that match TRBD2. The CDR3 runs 16 residues. Germline V gene lookup returns CDR1 LGHDT and CDR2 YNNKEL (reference sequence). The junction had 4 bases not matched to a gene; V was cut back by 1 base and J by 4 bases. CDR3 sequence reads: CASSQGLAGGVYEQYF. CDR3 nucleotides: TGTGCCAGCAGCCAAGGACTAGCGGGGGGTGTTTACGAGCAGTACTTC.

V gene TRBV18 combines with J gene TRBJ1-1; perhaps TRBD1 as D (6 bases). In germline, CDR1 is KGHSH, CDR2 LQKENI. CDR3 length: 17 residues. V was cut by 2 bases and J by 4 bases, with 20 bases left in between. CDR3 in amino acids: CASSPSPANRDGTEAFF. CDR3 DNA: TGTGCCAGCTCACCATCCCCCGCCAACAGGGATGGCACTGAAGCTTTCTTT.

The J gene is TRBJ2-3, the V gene TRBV6-2 or TRBV6-3, with D perhaps matching TRBD2 (6 bases). CDR1 is MNHEY, CDR2 SVGEGT, per germline. The CDR3 runs to 14 residues. Trimming left V 2 bases short and J 5 bases short, with 11 bases between. The CDR3 sequence: CASSYGDSRDTQYF. For the CDR3, the DNA is TGTGCCAGCAGTTACGGGGACTCGAGAGATACGCAGTATTTT.

The chain couples TRBV7-8 to TRBJ2-2, with a tentative D call TRBD2 (6 bases). There are 17 residues in the CDR3. The germline V gene encodes CDR1 SGHVS and CDR2 FQNEAQ. V gave up 4 bases and J gave up 0 bases, with 15 bases separating them. The CDR3, as DNA: TGTGCCAGCAGCTCGCGACTAGGGGCCCCGAACACCGGGGAGCTGTTTTTT. It specifies CASSSRLGAPNTGELFF. Variable domain in full (rest from reference TRBV7-8 and TRBJ2-2): GAGVSQSPRYKVAKRGQDVALRCDPISGHVSLFWYQQALGQGPEFLTYFQNEAQLDKSGLPSDRFFAERPEGSVSTLKIQRTQQEDSAVYLCASSSRLGAPNTGELFFGEGSRLTVL.

The rearrangement uses TRBV4-1 and TRBJ2-3; a weak D match, TRBD1 (6 bases). Germline lookup yields CDR1 MGHRA and CDR2 YSYEKL. CDR3 length: 15 amino acids. Trimming shortened V by 4 bases and J by 4 bases, and 15 bases separated the two germline ends. CDR3 sequence (DNA): TGCGCCAGCAGCCCTACAATACAGGGAGCAGATACGCAGTATTTT. Protein: CASSPTIQGADTQYF.

This chain joins TRBV19 and TRBJ1-2; D is ambiguous. The CDR3 totals 13 residues. In germline, CDR1 is LNHDA, CDR2 SQIVND (reference sequence). V was clipped by 2 bases and J by 6 bases, with 10 bases between them. The CDR3 nucleotides are TGTGCCAGTAGTATATGGCGGGAGGATGGCTACACCTTC. Translated, it gives CASSIWREDGYTF.

This sequence joins TRBV10-3 and TRBJ1-5; no reliable D call. CDR3 size: 14 residues. Deletions cut 8 bases from V and 1 base from J, with 12 bases between. Looked up from germline, CDR1 is ENHRY and CDR2 is SYGVKD. The CDR3 nucleotides are TGTGCCATCCGAGACTCGGCCAGCAATCAGCCCCAGCATTTT. This codes for CAIRDSASNQPQHF.

This clone was picked up a small number of times. This sequence joins TRBV13 and TRBJ2-1; 10 positions agree with TRBD2. The CDR3 length is 19 residues. J gave up 2 bases and V 5 bases, and 15 bases lay outside the gene matches. Germline loops: CDR1 PRHDT, CDR2 FYEKMQ (reference sequence). In DNA form, the CDR3 reads TGTGCCAGCAGCCTCCCTCCCTCTATTAGCGGGGGGACCTACAATGAGCAGTTCTTC. Translating it yields CASSLPPSISGGTYNEQFF.

The chain joins TRBV11-2 to TRBJ1-2; D may be TRBD1 (6 bases). The CDR3 covers 14 residues. The germline CDR1 and CDR2 sequences are SGHAT and FQNNGV. V was cut by 1 base and J by 7 bases, with 13 bases left in between. The CDR3 DNA is TGTGCCAGCAGCTTAGGGGTCGGGGGGGCTGGCTACACCTTC. It codes for CASSLGVGGAGYTF.

The chain has TRBV5-5 and TRBJ1-2; tentative D call: TRBD1 (5 bases). CDR1 and CDR2 (germline): SGHKS, YYEKEE (reference sequence). The CDR3 covers 16 residues. Trimming left V 0 bases short and J 2 bases short, with 14 bases between. In DNA form, the CDR3 reads TGTGCCAGCAGCTTGGCCCCGGTTAGGGGCAACTATGGCTACACCTTC. This translates into CASSLAPVRGNYGYTF.

The V call is TRBV11-2, the J call TRBJ1-2; tentatively, D is TRBD1 (5 bases). Between the trimmed V and J ends, which lost 4 bases and 0 bases, there was a span of 12 bases. CDR3 length: 15 residues. The V gene's germline CDR1 is SGHAT and CDR2 FQNNGV. The CDR3 loop reads CASSSRQSPNYGYTF. As DNA, the CDR3 is TGTGCCAGCAGCTCACGACAGAGTCCTAACTATGGCTACACCTTC. Combining the CDR3 with reference TRBV11-2 and TRBJ1-2 gives the whole variable domain EAGVAQSPRYKIIEKRQSVAFWCNPISGHATLYWYQQILGQGPKLLIQFQNNGVVDDSQLPKDRFSAERLKGVDSTLKIQPAKLEDSAVYLCASSSRQSPNYGYTFGSGTRLTVV.

The chain combines TRBV7-8 with TRBJ2-1; D gene unclear. CDR1 is SGHVS and CDR2 is FQNEAQ in the germline V gene. With 1 base removed from V and 3 bases from J, the gap between germline ends came to 7 bases. The CDR3 loop spans 14 amino acids. This chain's CDR3 is CASSLGPGYNEQFF. The DNA for the CDR3 is TGTGCCAGCAGCTTAGGACCGGGCTACAATGAGCAGTTCTTC.

V usage is TRBV27 and J usage is TRBJ2-2, with D maybe TRBD2 (5 bases). Looked up from germline, CDR1 is MNHEY and CDR2 is SMNVEV (reference sequence). Deletions cut 2 bases from V and 5 bases from J, with 12 bases between. CDR3 length: 15 residues. The CDR3 bases are TGTGCCAGCAGTTTAAACCCGGCGGGTACCGGGGAGCTGTTTTTT. It translates to CASSLNPAGTGELFF.

The chain uses TRBV14 and TRBJ2-1, with 8 positions matching TRBD2. This CDR3 has 18 amino acids. Germline V CDR1 and CDR2: SGHDN, FVKESK. Trimming cost V 1 base and J 0 bases; bases outside gene matches: 8. The DNA for the CDR3 is TGTGCCAGCAGCCAAGGCCCCGCGGCGGGAGGCTCCTACAATGAGCAGTTCTTC. It encodes CASSQGPAAGGSYNEQFF.